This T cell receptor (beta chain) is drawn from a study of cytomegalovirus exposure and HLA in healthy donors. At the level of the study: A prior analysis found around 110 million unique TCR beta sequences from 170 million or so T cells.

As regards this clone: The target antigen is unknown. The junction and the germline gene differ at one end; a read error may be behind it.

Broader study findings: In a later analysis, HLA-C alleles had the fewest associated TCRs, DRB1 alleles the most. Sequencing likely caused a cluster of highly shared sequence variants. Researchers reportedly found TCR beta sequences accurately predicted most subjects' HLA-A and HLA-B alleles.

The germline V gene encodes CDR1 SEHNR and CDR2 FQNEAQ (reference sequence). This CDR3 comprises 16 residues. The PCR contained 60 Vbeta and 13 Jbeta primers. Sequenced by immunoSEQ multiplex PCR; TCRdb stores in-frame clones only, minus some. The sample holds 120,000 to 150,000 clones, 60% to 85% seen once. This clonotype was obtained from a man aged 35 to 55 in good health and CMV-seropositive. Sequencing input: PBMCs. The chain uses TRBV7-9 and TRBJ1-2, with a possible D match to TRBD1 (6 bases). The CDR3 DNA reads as TGTTCCAGCAGCTCCTGGAACAGACGGGGGGCTTATGGCTACACCTTC. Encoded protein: CSSSSWNRRGAYGYTF.